These 16 T cell receptor beta chains share one sample of origin, sequenced in a study of spatial heterogeneity in lung cancer. MiXCR, run by TCRdb on the 5' RACE reads, gives a single entry per CDR3 protein. The sample carries around 110,000 distinct CDR3 sequences, 9% to 15% recorded once. Time point reported: blood at routine non-recurrence follow-up after resection. Whole RNA from tumor, nontumor lung or frozen PBMC was sequenced unsorted. The sequenced sample was PBMCs, obtained at follow-up. The receptor set was obtained from a male donor with early-stage non-small cell lung cancer.

This clonotype was seen more than once but under ten times. The J gene is TRBJ1-5, the V gene TRBV20-1; D gene unclear. Per germline, CDR1 DFQATT and CDR2 SNEGSKA (reference sequence). The CDR3 runs 16 residues. V lost 0 bases and J lost 7, with 19 bases in between. CDR3 sequence (DNA): TGCAGTGCTAGAGATTCACGGACCCCCGGCAGGCAGCCCCAGCATTTT. Translating gives CSARDSRTPGRQPQHF.

This chain joins TRBV6-6 and TRBJ2-1; D gene ambiguous. The CDR3 runs to 11 residues. V was cut by 7 bases and J by 5 bases, with 6 bases left in between. CDR1 MNHNY and CDR2 SVGAGI come from the germline V gene (reference sequence). The CDR3 spells CASKYNNEQFF. In nucleotides, the CDR3 is TGTGCCAGCAAGTACAACAATGAGCAGTTCTTC.

This clonotype turned up a few times. V usage is TRBV27 and J usage is TRBJ1-6; tentatively, D is TRBD1 (5 bases). Germline-derived CDR1 and CDR2 are MNHEY and SMNVEV (reference sequence). The CDR3 loop spans 17 amino acids. V lost 2 bases and J 6 bases, leaving 17 bases between the germline ends. CDR3 nucleotide sequence: TGTGCCAGCAGTTTAGGGGCAGGACTCTACTCTAATTCACCCCTCCACTTT. Residues: CASSLGAGLYSNSPLHF.

This clonotype has ten or more counts. The chain combines TRBV28 with TRBJ1-5, with a tentative D call TRBD1 (5 bases). The germline V gene encodes CDR1 MDHEN and CDR2 SYDVKM. Trimming removed 8 bases at V and 6 bases at J, with 17 bases between. The CDR3 consists of 14 residues. DNA of the CDR3: TGTGCCAGCGAGAATGGGGGGGTACGTCAGCCCCAGCATTTT. Translating it yields CASENGGVRQPQHF.

This clonotype was picked up a small number of times. The V gene is TRBV10-1, the J gene TRBJ1-1; D remains ambiguous. V lost 3 bases and J lost 8, with 10 bases in between. Germline V CDR1 and CDR2: WNHNN, SYGVQD (reference sequence). The CDR3 totals 12 residues. The CDR3, as DNA: TGCGCCAGCAGTGACAGGTCTTCCGAAGCTTTCTTT. Its protein is CASSDRSSEAFF.

This clonotype was observed many times. The J gene is TRBJ2-7, the V gene TRBV28, with 7 bases identical to TRBD1. V shed 7 bases and J 2 bases; nucleotides not matched to a gene: 11. The CDR3 runs 15 residues. Germline CDR1 is MDHEN and CDR2 is SYDVKM. Here the CDR3 DNA reads TGTGCCAGCAACCGGGGACAGTTAATTCCCTACGAGCAGTACTTC. It translates to CASNRGQLIPYEQYF.

This clonotype was picked up a small number of times. The V gene is TRBV10-3, the J gene TRBJ2-1; the match to TRBD1 covers 8 bases. The length of the CDR3 is 14 residues. Germline V gene data show CDR1 as ENHRY and CDR2 as SYGVKD. Germline trimming cut 4 bases from V and 5 bases from J; bases unmatched to any gene: 4. The CDR3 DNA sequence: TGTGCCATCAGTGCCGGGACAGGCAACAATGAGCAGTTCTTC. Translated: CAISAGTGNNEQFF.

The V gene is TRBV7-3, the J gene TRBJ2-1; 10 nucleotides agree with TRBD2. The CDR3 has 16 residues. V trimming: 5 bases; J trimming: 7 bases; junction bases outside the gene matches: 11. The germline V gene encodes CDR1 SGHTA and CDR2 FQGTGA. CDR3 nucleotides: TGTGCCAGCAGCGCGATCGGGACTAGCGATGCAAATGAGCAGTTCTTC. As protein: CASSAIGTSDANEQFF.

Only a few counts were recorded for this clonotype. The rearrangement joins TRBV12-3 or TRBV12-4 to TRBJ1-1, with 10 bases matching TRBD1. V was pared by 3 bases and J by 4 bases, with 2 bases of the junction left unmatched. The CDR3 contains 14 residues. The chain's CDR3 is CASSFRTGGTEAFF. Written as DNA, the CDR3 is TGTGCCAGCAGTTTTCGGACAGGGGGCACTGAAGCTTTCTTT.

V usage is TRBV7-2 and J usage is TRBJ1-1; no firm D call. V was shortened by 1 base and J by 8 bases, with 8 bases between the two germline ends. This CDR3 contains 12 residues. CDR1 and CDR2 (germline): SGHTA, FQGNSA. The CDR3 nucleotides read TGTGCCAGCAGCTTAGGTCGGGGAGAAGCTTTCTTT. The encoded protein is CASSLGRGEAFF.

V gene TRBV15 combines with J gene TRBJ2-6; D ambiguous. CDR1 and CDR2 from the germline V gene are LNHNV and YYDKDF (reference sequence). Deletions cut 3 bases from V and 3 bases from J, with 3 bases between. The CDR3 contains 13 residues. The CDR3 spells CATSSDGANVLTF. CDR3 nucleotides: TGTGCCACCAGCAGCGATGGGGCCAACGTCCTGACTTTC.

The chain couples TRBV28 to TRBJ2-7; no clear D. The CDR3 length is 11 residues. Trimming cost V 5 bases and J 5 bases, with 7 bases left between them. Germline CDR1 is MDHEN and CDR2 is SYDVKM. The CDR3 here is CASSQADEQYF. The CDR3, as DNA: TGTGCCAGCAGTCAGGCCGACGAGCAGTACTTC.

The rearrangement links TRBV5-1 to TRBJ2-1; the D is unclear. The CDR3 totals 16 residues. V shed 0 bases and J shed 2 bases, with 12 bases lying between them. The germline V gene has CDR1 SGHRS and CDR2 YFSETQ. The CDR3 DNA reads as TGCGCCAGCAGCTTGGAACCCCGAAAGGCCTACAATGAGCAGTTCTTC. Amino acids: CASSLEPRKAYNEQFF.

As DNA, the CDR3 is TGTGCCAGCAGCCAAGGTTCACCCGGGGAGCAGTTCTTC. Amino acid sequence: CASSQGSPGEQFF. The chain employs TRBV3-1 and TRBJ2-1; no reliable D call. Germline CDR1 is LGHDT and CDR2 is YNNKEL (reference sequence). CDR3 length: 13 residues. Trimming cost V 1 base and J 10 bases, with 11 bases left between them.

In its sample, this clonotype was seen a few times. The chain is built from TRBV5-1 and TRBJ2-5; D is perhaps TRBD1 or TRBD2 (5 bases each). The germline gives CDR1 SGHRS, CDR2 YFSETQ. The CDR3 loop spans 15 amino acids. Trimming cost V 0 bases and J 3 bases, with 12 bases left between them. This CDR3 reads CASSLVLGTEETQYF. CDR3 in DNA: TGCGCCAGCAGCTTGGTCCTCGGGACCGAAGAGACCCAGTACTTC.

This clonotype was seen more than once but under ten times. The rearrangement joins TRBV7-9 to TRBJ1-2; TRBD1 is a possible D gene (5 bases). The CDR3 sequence is 15 residues long. V lost 0 bases, J lost 6 bases, and 14 bases lay in between. Germline values: CDR1 SEHNR, CDR2 FQNEAQ (reference sequence). The CDR3 sequence: CASSLAGEPTDGYTF. As DNA, the CDR3 is TGTGCCAGCAGCTTAGCAGGGGAACCTACTGATGGCTACACCTTC.